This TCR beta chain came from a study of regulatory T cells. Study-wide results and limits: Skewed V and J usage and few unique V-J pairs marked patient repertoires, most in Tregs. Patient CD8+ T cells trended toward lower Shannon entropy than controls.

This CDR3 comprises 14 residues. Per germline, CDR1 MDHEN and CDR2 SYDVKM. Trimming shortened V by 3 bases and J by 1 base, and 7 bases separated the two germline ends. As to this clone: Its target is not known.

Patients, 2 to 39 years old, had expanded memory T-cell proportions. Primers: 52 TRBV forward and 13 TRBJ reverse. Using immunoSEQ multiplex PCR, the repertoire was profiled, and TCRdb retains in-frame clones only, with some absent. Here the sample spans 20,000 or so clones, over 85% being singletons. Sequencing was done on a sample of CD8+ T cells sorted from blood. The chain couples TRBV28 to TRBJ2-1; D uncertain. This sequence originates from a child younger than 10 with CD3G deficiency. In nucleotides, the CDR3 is TGTGCCAGCAGTTTTGGGAATTCCTACAATGAGCAGTTCTTC. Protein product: CASSFGNSYNEQFF.